This T cell receptor (beta chain) was observed in a study of T-cell memory formation after mild COVID-19 (dated by TCRdb to the early 2020s). About the study as a whole: Most TCR sequence clusters were specific to one of the two donors. In a couple of donors, T-cell clones that expanded and contracted after mild COVID-19 were followed by sequencing TCRalpha and TCRbeta repertoires longitudinally. Two young, previously healthy adult volunteers made up the cohort, one male and one female. Overall results and qualifications from the work: The second-wave clones that peaked on day 37 were not confirmed to be SARS-CoV-2 specific. Clones contracting from day 15 to 85 had balanced CD4/CD8 phenotypes, while a second wave expanding from day 15 to 37 was biased towards CD4+. Only a couple of mild cases were covered by the study, and larger cohorts that include severe cases with pre-infection samples were considered necessary. Some responding clones were found in pre-infection memory, which suggests that pre-existing cross-reactive memory T cells took part in the SARS-CoV-2 response. Contracting CD4+ clones were located mainly in the CM and EM memory subsets, whereas CD8+ clones were found to be enriched in EMRA.

Ficoll-Paque density gradient centrifugation was used to isolate PBMCs. The sequencer was an Illumina NovaSeq 6000. TCRalpha and TCRbeta cDNA libraries were built by 5'RACE with constant-segment primers, adding sample barcodes and unique molecular identifiers. Trizol reagent was used to extract RNA from every sample. Amplification of the libraries took two PCR steps, and the second step added a second sample barcode plus Illumina TruSeq adapters. Libraries were sequenced on an Illumina NovaSeq with 2 x 150 bp paired-end reads. The authors processed their data as follows. Demultiplexing of reads and collapsing into UMI-guided consensus sequences were performed with migec v1.2.7. With mixcr v2.1.11, UMI consensuses were aligned to TRA and TRB V and J templates and assembled into clonotypes. Clonotypes were classified as expanded or contracted when called significant by both edgeR and NoisET, with noise models trained on biological replicates. edgeR calls used a false discovery rate-adjusted p below 0.01 and a log2 fold-change threshold of 1. As an exploratory analysis of dynamics, max-normalized trajectories of the 1000 most abundant clonotypes were examined with PCA combined with hierarchical clustering. Separately sequenced CD4+ and CD8+ repertoires were used to assign the CD4 or CD8 phenotype of responding clones. TCRdb trimmed public reads at Q25 via fastp, called clones via MiXCR and kept in-frame beta chains. One record per CDR3 amino acid sequence lists the most common genes and DNA. The V and J calls and clone size come from TCRdb's table, not from the authors' own analysis. Recorded for this sample are approximately 290,000 distinct CDR3 sequences; more than 15% of them occurred a single time. The ten largest make up 22% of the sample.

This clonotype was counted only a few times. The antigen it binds to is not known. No quality values exist for individual bases; no much larger clone is one base distant. V trim: 0 bases; J trim: 4 bases; unmatched bases: 4. CDR1 DFQATT and CDR2 SNEGSKA are derived from the germline V gene (reference sequence). The cysteine opens and the phenylalanine closes a CDR3 of 16 amino acids. This entry keeps only the CDR3 DNA: 48 bases, framed from base 1. Sequences were obtained from PBMCs or a T cell subset sorted from them (not recorded which). Recombination connected TRBV20-1 to TRBJ2-3; 13 middle bases align to TRBD2. The source is a man between 18 and 35 years old who had mild COVID-19 (a few samples of this study predate the infection). The sample titles of this study are shuffled in the database, so cell type and time point are left out; the donor was told from shared clones. The DNA sequence follows: TGCAGTGCTAGAGATCCCGGGACTAGCGGGGCAGATACGCAGTATTTT. This codes for CSARDPGTSGADTQYF.